Below are 18 T cell receptor beta chains sequenced from a single sample in a study of cytomegalovirus exposure and HLA in healthy donors. TCRdb keeps only in-frame clones here, not all; method: immunoSEQ multiplex PCR. The table lists 150,000 to 200,000 clones, more than 75% of them singletons. Sequenced material: PBMCs. Every receptor here comes from a man aged 25 to 40 in good health and CMV-seropositive.

This chain uses TRBV7-2 with TRBJ2-6, with 9 positions matching TRBD2. CDR3 length: 18 amino acids. CDR1 and CDR2 (germline): SGHTA, FQGNSA. The V and J ends lost 8 bases and 0 bases, in that order; junction bases with no gene match: 11. The CDR3 spells CASLVERGVSSGANVLTF. The CDR3 DNA follows: TGTGCCAGCCTCGTGGAGCGGGGGGTCAGCTCTGGGGCCAACGTCCTGACTTTC.

CDR3 loop: CASSSWTGGQETQYF. DNA of the CDR3: TGTGCCAGCAGCTCCTGGACAGGCGGCCAAGAGACCCAGTACTTC. The chain has TRBV5-4 and TRBJ2-5, with TRBD1 identical over 7 bases. The V gene's germline CDR1 is SGHNT and CDR2 YYREEE (reference sequence). This CDR3 is built from 15 residues. V dropped 3 bases and J dropped 1; count of bases not matched to a gene: 6.

The V gene is TRBV7-6, the J gene TRBJ2-2; maybe TRBD2 (5 bases). V dropped 8 bases and J dropped 6 bases, with 19 bases sitting between them. CDR1 SGHVS and CDR2 FNYEAQ come from the germline V gene. This CDR3 is 15 amino acids long. The CDR3 reads CASGSALGSSGELFF. As DNA, the CDR3 is TGTGCCAGCGGGAGCGCCCTGGGAAGTTCCGGGGAGCTGTTTTTT.

The CDR3 coding sequence is TGCGCCAGCAGCCCCAACAACGGTGGAGCCAATTCACCCCTCCACTTT. Translated, it gives CASSPNNGGANSPLHF. The gene calls are TRBV4-3 and TRBJ1-6; D gene ambiguous. This CDR3 contains 16 residues. CDR1 and CDR2 (germline): LGHNA, YSLEER. V dropped 4 bases and J dropped 7 bases, with 17 bases sitting between them.

CDR3 DNA: TGCAGCGTTGGCGGGACAAGGAATGAAAAACTGTTTTTT. Encoded protein: CSVGGTRNEKLFF. V usage is TRBV29-1 and J usage is TRBJ1-4; a possible D gene is TRBD1 (6 bases). Per the germline V gene, CDR1 is SQVTM and CDR2 is ANQGSEA. This CDR3 contains 13 residues. V was clipped by 4 bases and J by 5 bases, with 11 bases between them.

This chain uses TRBV5-4 with TRBJ2-7; maybe TRBD1 (6 bases). The CDR3 runs to 13 residues. V was cut by 4 bases and J by 3 bases, with 11 bases left in between. Looked up from germline, CDR1 is SGHNT and CDR2 is YYREEE (reference sequence). This CDR3 is CASSNTGNYEQYF. The CDR3 nucleotides read TGTGCCAGCAGCAATACAGGGAACTACGAGCAGTACTTC.

Notes on this clone: The same CDR3 can be traced to other DNA sequences in this sample. The chain uses TRBV2 and TRBJ2-2; D assignment may be TRBD1 or TRBD2 (5 bases each). The germline V gene has CDR1 SNHLY and CDR2 FYNNEI. This CDR3 contains 13 residues. V lost 1 base and J lost 5, with 5 bases in between. The CDR3 is CASSEGGTGELFF. The CDR3 DNA follows: TGTGCCAGCAGTGAAGGGGGGACCGGGGAGCTGTTTTTT.

The chain couples TRBV7-8 to TRBJ2-7; D remains unclear. This CDR3 is built from 12 residues. Germline values: CDR1 SGHVS, CDR2 FQNEAQ. V lost 3 bases and J lost 5, with 8 bases in between. DNA of the CDR3: TGTGCCAGCAGCTTGATATTACACGAGCAGTACTTC. This gives the protein CASSLILHEQYF.

This clone was counted between two and nine times. CDR3 residues: CASSFASDSYNEQFF. The CDR3 region has the DNA TGTGCCAGCAGTTTTGCTAGCGACTCCTACAATGAGCAGTTCTTC. V and J are TRBV28 and TRBJ2-1, with D possibly being TRBD2 (6 bases). V was cut by 3 bases and J by 0 bases, with 9 bases left in between. The CDR3 loop spans 15 amino acids. The germline CDR1 and CDR2 sequences are MDHEN and SYDVKM.

This chain links TRBV5-1 with TRBJ2-3; D gene ambiguous. This CDR3 is built from 14 residues. V was clipped by 7 bases and J by 0 bases, with 12 bases between them. The germline V gene has CDR1 SGHRS and CDR2 YFSETQ. The CDR3 DNA reads TGCGCCAGCGTCAAGCAGACTAGCACAGATACGCAGTATTTT. It encodes CASVKQTSTDTQYF.

The chain uses TRBV30 and TRBJ2-7, with TRBD2 identical over 12 bases. The CDR3 loop spans 14 amino acids. V gave up 2 bases and J gave up 2 bases; unmatched junction bases: 1. CDR1 and CDR2 (germline): GTSNPN, SVGIG (reference sequence). CDR3 nucleotides: TGTGCCTGGAGTTCTAGCGGGGGGGCCTACGAGCAGTACTTC. It is translated as CAWSSSGGAYEQYF.

The rearrangement links TRBV6-5 to TRBJ2-7, with D hard to call. The germline V and J ends were trimmed by 6 bases and 0 bases, with 12 bases remaining between them. Germline loops: CDR1 MNHEY, CDR2 SVGAGI. The CDR3 covers 14 residues. The CDR3 loop reads CASSHPGGSYEQYF. DNA for the CDR3: TGTGCCAGCAGCCACCCGGGCGGCTCCTACGAGCAGTACTTC.

The chain has TRBV28 and TRBJ2-1; 8 bases fit TRBD1. CDR1 and CDR2 (germline): MDHEN, SYDVKM. CDR3 length equals 14 residues. V shed 4 bases, J shed 3 bases, and the junction held 2 bases outside the gene matches. CDR3 in amino acids: CASSSDRVYNEQFF. The CDR3 nucleotides are TGTGCCAGCAGTTCGGACAGGGTCTACAATGAGCAGTTCTTC.

V gene TRBV7-9 combines with J gene TRBJ2-1; TRBD1 matches at 7 bases. Germline V CDR1 and CDR2: SEHNR, FQNEAQ (reference sequence). CDR3 length: 15 residues. V lost 4 bases to trimming and J lost 1 base; unmatched junction nucleotides: 4. The CDR3 spells CASSSLQGSYNEQFF. The CDR3 DNA is TGTGCCAGCAGCTCACTACAGGGGTCCTACAATGAGCAGTTCTTC.

The chain combines TRBV27 with TRBJ1-1; tentatively, D is TRBD1 (5 bases). V lost 0 bases, J lost 0 bases, and 8 bases lay in between. In germline, CDR1 is MNHEY, CDR2 SMNVEV (reference sequence). This CDR3 contains 15 residues. CDR3 coding DNA: TGTGCCAGCAGTTTATCGTCAGGGTTGAACACTGAAGCTTTCTTT. It is translated as CASSLSSGLNTEAFF.

The gene calls are TRBV27 and TRBJ2-7, with TRBD1 matching 8 bases. The CDR3 is 15 amino acids. Unmatched junction bases numbered 7, after V lost 6 bases and J lost 0 bases. The germline gives CDR1 MNHEY, CDR2 SMNVEV (reference sequence). The CDR3 sequence is CASSSPGTGSYEQYF. DNA for the CDR3: TGTGCCAGCAGCTCTCCAGGGACAGGCTCCTACGAGCAGTACTTC.

The rearrangement uses TRBV27 and TRBJ2-3; 10 bases align to TRBD2. This CDR3 is built from 19 residues. Per the germline V gene, CDR1 is MNHEY and CDR2 is SMNVEV (reference sequence). V lost 0 bases and J lost 2; bases outside the gene matches: 11. CDR3: CASSLSGLAGVRDTDTQYF. CDR3 nucleotides: TGTGCCAGCAGTTTATCGGGCCTAGCGGGAGTTCGGGACACAGATACGCAGTATTTT.

The rearrangement uses TRBV2 and TRBJ1-5; no firm D call. Germline loops: CDR1 SNHLY, CDR2 FYNNEI. V lost 1 base and J 0 bases, leaving 16 bases between the germline ends. The CDR3 contains 18 residues. Here the CDR3 reads CASSEVKRRVNSNQPQHF. The CDR3 DNA follows: TGTGCCAGCAGTGAAGTGAAGAGAAGGGTGAATAGCAATCAGCCCCAGCATTTT.